This T cell receptor (beta chain) was recorded in a study of technical replicates of blood from several donors. The V gene's germline CDR1 is SGHTA and CDR2 FQGTGA. Trimming removed 5 bases at V and 6 bases at J, with 19 bases between. The CDR3 extends over 15 amino acids. A single count supports this clone. Assay used: immunoSEQ multiplex PCR; TCRdb lists only in-frame clones, some missing. Of over 65,000 clones in the sample, around 97% were seen once. The chain couples TRBV7-3 to TRBJ1-2; no clear D gene. The clonotype comes from a human donor in good health. The source material was T cells isolated from PBMCs. This chain's CDR3 is CASSPGGVDGDGYTF. In DNA, the CDR3 is TGTGCCAGCAGCCCAGGTGGAGTGGACGGGGATGGCTACACCTTC. The whole variable domain, remainder taken from reference TRBV7-3 and TRBJ1-2, is GAGVSQTPSNKVTEKGKYVELRCDPISGHTALYWYRQSLGQGPEFLIYFQGTGAADDSGLPNDRFFAVRPEGSVSTLKIQRTERGDSAVYLCASSPGGVDGDGYTFGSGTRLTVV.